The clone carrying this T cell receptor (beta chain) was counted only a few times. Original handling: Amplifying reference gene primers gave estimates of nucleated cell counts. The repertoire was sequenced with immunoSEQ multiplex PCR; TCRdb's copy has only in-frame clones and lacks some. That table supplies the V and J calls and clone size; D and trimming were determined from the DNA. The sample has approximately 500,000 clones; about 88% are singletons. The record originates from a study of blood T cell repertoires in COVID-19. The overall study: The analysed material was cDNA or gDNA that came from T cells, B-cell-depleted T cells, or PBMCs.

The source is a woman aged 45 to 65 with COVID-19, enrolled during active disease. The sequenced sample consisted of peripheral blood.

The DNA for the CDR3 is TGCGCCAGCAGCTTGGGGACAGACTTCTCCTACAATGAGCAGTTCTTC. Residues: CASSLGTDFSYNEQFF. The chain couples TRBV5-1 to TRBJ2-1, with D perhaps TRBD1 (6 bases). V lost 0 bases and J lost 0, with 10 bases in between. The CDR3 length is 16 residues. Germline-derived CDR1 and CDR2 are SGHRS and YFSETQ.